This note documents a single T cell receptor beta chain sequence. This sample was taken from a study of cytomegalovirus exposure and HLA in healthy donors. This CDR3 region has 15 residues. With 4 bases removed from V and 5 bases from J, the gap between germline ends came to 18 bases. Per the germline V gene, CDR1 is SGHRS and CDR2 is YFSETQ. Amplification used 60 Vbeta primers and 13 Jbeta primers. TCRdb's copy holds only in-frame clones and misses some; the assay was immunoSEQ multiplex PCR. The data hold around 150,000 clones, with almost 80% observed a single time. This sequence was found in a woman aged 30 to 39 in good health and CMV-seronegative. The sequencing input was PBMCs. This chain uses TRBV5-1 with TRBJ1-2, with no clear D. The CDR3 spells CASSPMPGLPYGYTF. CDR3 in DNA: TGCGCCAGCAGCCCAATGCCGGGTCTACCGTATGGCTACACCTTC.